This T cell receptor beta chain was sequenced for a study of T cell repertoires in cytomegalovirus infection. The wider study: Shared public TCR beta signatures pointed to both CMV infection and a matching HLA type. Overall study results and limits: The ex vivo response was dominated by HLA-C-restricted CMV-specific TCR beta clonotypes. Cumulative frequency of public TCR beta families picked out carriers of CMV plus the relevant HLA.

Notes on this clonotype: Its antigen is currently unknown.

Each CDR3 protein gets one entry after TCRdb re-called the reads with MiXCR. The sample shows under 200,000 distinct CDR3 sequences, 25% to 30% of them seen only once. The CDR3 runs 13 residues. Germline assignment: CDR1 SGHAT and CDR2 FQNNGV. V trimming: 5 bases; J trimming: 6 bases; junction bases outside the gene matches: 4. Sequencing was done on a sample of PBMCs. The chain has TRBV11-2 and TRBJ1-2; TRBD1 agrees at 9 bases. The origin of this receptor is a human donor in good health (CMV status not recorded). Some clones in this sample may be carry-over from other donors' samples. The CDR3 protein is CASSTRDRDGYTF. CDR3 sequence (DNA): TGTGCCAGCAGCACCCGGGACAGGGATGGCTACACCTTC.